Listed below are T cell receptor beta chains from one sample, sequenced in a study of control samples from healthy donors and cancer patients. The repertoire was sequenced with immunoSEQ multiplex PCR; TCRdb's copy has only in-frame clones and lacks some. Of around 130,000 clones listed, approximately 89% are singletons. The sample taken for sequencing was PBMCs. Source of these receptors: a man in his fifties or sixties with head and neck cancer. Each CDR3 is given with its conserved first and last residue. D genes are given only for firm matches. Clone size is given for some rows only: seen once, a few or many times, or a class if the clone is expanded.

>once|NA|TRBJ2-1|TRBV7-9
TGTGCCAGCAGCCCCACCGGGACAAACGCCTACAATGAGCAGTTCTTC
CASSPTGTNAYNEQFF
>once|NA|TRBJ2-1|TRBV5-1
TGCGCCAGCAGCGTGGGACTGGCGGGGTACAATGAGCAGTTCTTC
CASSVGLAGYNEQFF
>NA|NA|TRBJ1-5|TRBV5-8
TGTGCCAGCAGCTTGGCCTATGGGGCTAATAGCAATCAGCCCCAGCATTTT
CASSLAYGANSNQPQHF
>NA|NA|TRBJ2-5|TRBV5-4
TGTGCCAGCAGCTTCGGGGGCAGGGGCAGAACAGAGACCCAGTACTTC
CASSFGGRGRTETQYF
>NA|NA|TRBJ1-2|TRBV6-5
TGTGCCAGCAGAACAGGGAGCAACTATGGCTACACCTTC
CASRTGSNYGYTF
>NA|TRBD1|TRBJ1-6|TRBV6-5
TGTGCCAGCACCGTGGACAGGAATAATTCACCCCTCCACTTT
CASTVDRNNSPLHF
>NA|NA|TRBJ2-6|TRBV28
TGTGCCAGCAAGGGCAGCAGAAGACTTAGTTCCTCCAACTCTGGGGCCAACGTCCTGACTTTC
CASKGSRRLSSSNSGANVLTF
>NA|NA|TRBJ1-5|TRBV10-3
TGTGCCATCAGTGATACAATAGGGAATCAGCCCCAGCATTTT
CAISDTIGNQPQHF
>NA|TRBD1|TRBJ2-3|TRBV27
TGTGCCAGCAATCCCGGACAGGGGAGTTTTTTAGCAGATACGCAGTATTTT
CASNPGQGSFLADTQYF
>NA|TRBD1|TRBJ1-1|TRBV11-2
TGTGCCAGCAGCTTAGATCCCCGGGACAGGTACGCTGAAGCTTTCTTT
CASSLDPRDRYAEAFF
>NA|NA|TRBJ1-6|TRBV11-2
TGTGCCAGCAGCTTAGAACAGGAGCGATTCCACTTT
CASSLEQERFHF
>NA|NA|TRBJ1-6|TRBV7-9
TGTGCCAACCGTAAGCCAACGTCCTCCTATAATTCACCCCTCCACTTT
CANRKPTSSYNSPLHF
>once|NA|TRBJ2-7|TRBV5-6
TGTGCCAGCAGTAGGGTGGCACCTTGGGACAACGAGCAGTACTTC
CASSRVAPWDNEQYF
>NA|TRBD1|TRBJ1-3|TRBV5-1
TGCGCCAGCAGCTCCGACAGGGGGCTTGGAAACACCATATATTTT
CASSSDRGLGNTIYF
>NA|NA|TRBJ2-5|TRBV27
TGTGCCAGCAGTCAAACCGGGAACTTAGAGACCCAGTACTTC
CASSQTGNLETQYF
>NA|NA|TRBJ2-7|TRBV18
TGTGCCAGCTCACCAGGGGAATCCTACGAGCAGTACTTC
CASSPGESYEQYF
>NA|NA|TRBJ2-7|TRBV7-6
TGTGCCAGCAGCCCATGGGGTAACGAGGGATCCTACGAGCAGTACTTC
CASSPWGNEGSYEQYF
>NA|NA|TRBJ2-7|TRBV6-5
TGTGCCAGCAGGGTCGGACAGACTAGCTCCTACGAGCAGTACTTC
CASRVGQTSSYEQYF
>NA|NA|TRBJ1-5|TRBV20-1
TGCAGTGCTAGTTCTACGGGTCAGCCCCAGCATTTT
CSASSTGQPQHF
>NA|NA|TRBJ1-1|TRBV29-1
TGCAGCGTTGAAGCGAGAAACCGCAACACTGAAGCTTTCTTT
CSVEARNRNTEAFF
>once|TRBD2|TRBJ2-6|TRBV15
TGTGCCACCAGCAGACGCGGGAGCTCGGCGGGGGCCAACGTCCTGACTTTC
CATSRRGSSAGANVLTF
>once|TRBD1|TRBJ1-2|TRBV28
TGTGCCAGCAGTTTATGGACAGGGGGCGATGGCTACACCTTC
CASSLWTGGDGYTF
>NA|NA|TRBJ2-4|TRBV3-1/TRBV3-2
TGTGCCAGCAGCCAAGACCCACCGACGGTTTGGGCCAAAAACATTCAGTACTTC
CASSQDPPTVWAKNIQYF
>NA|NA|TRBJ1-4|TRBV9
TGTGCCAGCAGCGTAGCCCAATGGGGGGGGAGGCTGTTTTTT
CASSVAQWGGRLFF
>NA|NA|TRBJ2-7|TRBV19
TGTGCCAGTAGTATGGGACTTAGTAACGAGCAGTACTTC
CASSMGLSNEQYF
>NA|NA|TRBJ1-2|TRBV14
TGTGCCAGCAGCCAAGATCTTAACTATGGCTACACCTTC
CASSQDLNYGYTF
>NA|NA|TRBJ1-2|TRBV19
TGTGCCAGTAGTATAGATCGTCGACCCCCTAACTATGGCTACACCTTC
CASSIDRRPPNYGYTF
>NA|NA|TRBJ2-1|TRBV13
TGTGCCAGCAGCCCCCCTTGGCTAGCAGTTCCCTACAATGAGCAGTTCTTC
CASSPPWLAVPYNEQFF
>NA|NA|TRBJ2-1|TRBV6-6
TGTGCCAGCAGGAGTGGAGGGTTGAATGAGCAGTTCTTC
CASRSGGLNEQFF
>once|NA|TRBJ1-2|TRBV27
TGTGCCAGCAGTATAACCGGGACTTATGAGGGCCTAGCTAACTATGGCTACACCTTC
CASSITGTYEGLANYGYTF
>NA|NA|TRBJ2-1|TRBV12-3/TRBV12-4
TGTTCTCCTCGGCAGGGGAGTTCCGCAGAGCAGTTCTTC
CSPRQGSSAEQFF
>NA|NA|TRBJ1-5|TRBV6-4
TGTGCCAACCGGAAAAGGGGCCAGCATTTT
CANRKRGQHF
>NA|TRBD1|TRBJ1-2|TRBV5-4
TGTGCCAGCAGCTGGGACAGCTCTGGGAGGGATGGCTACACCTTC
CASSWDSSGRDGYTF
>NA|TRBD1|TRBJ1-1|TRBV10-3
TGTGCCATCAGTGAGCTGGGACAGGGGGGCACTGAAGCTTTCTTT
CAISELGQGGTEAFF
>NA|NA|TRBJ1-1|TRBV18
TGTGCCAGCTCACCACCCGAGGCGGATATGAACACTGAAGCTTTCTTT
CASSPPEADMNTEAFF
>NA|NA|TRBJ2-2|TRBV27
TGTGCCAGCAGTTATGGAAACACCGGGGAGCTGTTTTTT
CASSYGNTGELFF
>NA|NA|TRBJ1-2|TRBV9
TGTGCCAGCAGCTCAGATGGGGGTGGCTACACCTTC
CASSSDGGGYTF
>NA|NA|TRBJ1-6|TRBV11-2
TGTGCCAGCAGCCCAGAGAGCGGCAATAATTCACCCCTCCACTTT
CASSPESGNNSPLHF
>NA|TRBD2|TRBJ2-5|TRBV10-3
TGTGCCATCAGGTCCCTAGCGGACCAAGAGACCCAGTACTTC
CAIRSLADQETQYF
>few|NA|TRBJ2-7|TRBV20-1
TGCAGTGCTAGTAGGCAGTTCTACGAGCAGTACTTC
CSASRQFYEQYF
>NA|NA|TRBJ2-3|TRBV5-4
TGTGCCAGCAGCTTCCAGGGGGGAAACACAGATACGCAGTATTTT
CASSFQGGNTDTQYF
>NA|TRBD1|TRBJ1-5|TRBV30
TGTGCCTGGAGTGTGACAGGGTCAAATCAGCCCCAGCATTTT
CAWSVTGSNQPQHF
>NA|NA|TRBJ2-7|TRBV10-3
TGTGCCATCAGTGAAGGGTACGAGCAGTACTTC
CAISEGYEQYF
>NA|TRBD1|TRBJ2-2|TRBV11-2
TGTGCCAGCAGCTTAGAGTGGGGGACAGGGACCGGGGAGCTGTTTTTT
CASSLEWGTGTGELFF
>NA|NA|TRBJ1-2|TRBV19
TGTGCCAGTAGTATAAGAGGGGTCCATGGCTACACCTTC
CASSIRGVHGYTF
>NA|TRBD1|TRBJ1-5|TRBV6-5
TGTGCCAGCAGCCGGGACAGTAATCAGCCCCAGCATTTT
CASSRDSNQPQHF
>NA|NA|TRBJ2-7|TRBV5-6
TGTGCCAGCAGCTTTTTAAAAGGGGGGGGGTTTCTGTACGAGCAGTACTTC
CASSFLKGGGFLYEQYF
>NA|NA|TRBJ1-4|TRBV19
TGTGCCAGTAGTCAGGAAAATGAAAAACTGTTTTTT
CASSQENEKLFF
>NA|NA|TRBJ1-4|TRBV7-9
TGTGCCAGCAGCTTCACAAAGGAATTTAATGAAAAACTGTTTTTT
CASSFTKEFNEKLFF
>NA|NA|TRBJ2-7|TRBV6-5
TGTGCCAGCAGTTACTCATTGGACAGCTCCTACGAGCAGTACTTC
CASSYSLDSSYEQYF
>NA|NA|TRBJ1-2|TRBV29-1
TGCAGCGTTGTGGGTACTCCGGGAACAGTCTATGGCTACACCTTC
CSVVGTPGTVYGYTF